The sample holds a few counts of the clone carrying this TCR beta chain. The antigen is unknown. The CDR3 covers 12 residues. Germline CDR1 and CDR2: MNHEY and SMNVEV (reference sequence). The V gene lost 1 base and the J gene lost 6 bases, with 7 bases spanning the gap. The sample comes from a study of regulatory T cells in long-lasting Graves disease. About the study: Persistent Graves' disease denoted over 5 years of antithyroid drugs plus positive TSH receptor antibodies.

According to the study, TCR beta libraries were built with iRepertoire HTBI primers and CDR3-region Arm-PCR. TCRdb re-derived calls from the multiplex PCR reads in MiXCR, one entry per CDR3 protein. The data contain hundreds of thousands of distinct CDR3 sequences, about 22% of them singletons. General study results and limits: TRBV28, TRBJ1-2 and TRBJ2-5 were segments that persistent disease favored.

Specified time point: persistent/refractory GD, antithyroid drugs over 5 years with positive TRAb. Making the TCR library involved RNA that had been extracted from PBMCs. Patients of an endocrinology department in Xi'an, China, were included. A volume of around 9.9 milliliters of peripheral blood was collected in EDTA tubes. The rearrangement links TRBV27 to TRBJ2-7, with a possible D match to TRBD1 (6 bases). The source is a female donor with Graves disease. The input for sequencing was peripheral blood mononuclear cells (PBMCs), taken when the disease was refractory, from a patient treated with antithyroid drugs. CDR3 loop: CASSLFRGEQYF. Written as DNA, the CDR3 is TGTGCCAGCAGTTTATTCAGGGGCGAGCAGTACTTC.